Below are 25 T cell receptor beta chains sequenced from a single sample in a study of molecular identifiers for immune sequencing clone quantification. TCRdb itself ran the PCR reads through MiXCR, one entry per CDR3 protein. The repertoire holds approximately 500,000 distinct CDR3 sequences, with under 30% as singletons. The sample consisted of naive CD8+ T cells from blood, with Jurkat cell RNA spiked in. Subset: FACS-sorted CD8+CD4-CCR7+CD45RA+ naive T cells. These receptors were collected from a human donor in good health. Some libraries in this study had Jurkat cell RNA spiked in.

This clonotype was counted many times. The gene calls are TRBV20-1 and TRBJ2-7, with TRBD2 identical over 10 bases. Looked up from germline, CDR1 is DFQATT and CDR2 is SNEGSKA (reference sequence). The CDR3 spans 13 residues. V was pared by 7 bases and J by 2 bases, with 5 bases of the junction left unmatched. CDR3 sequence reads: CSGEAGGTYEQYF. The CDR3 DNA follows: TGCAGTGGGGAAGCGGGAGGGACCTACGAGCAGTACTTC.

This clonotype was recorded at least ten times. The chain carries TRBV5-4 and TRBJ2-7; 8 bases match TRBD1. Germline trimming cut 4 bases from V and 2 bases from J; bases unmatched to any gene: 5. Germline V gene lookup returns CDR1 SGHNT and CDR2 YYREEE (reference sequence). CDR3 size: 14 residues. The CDR3 coding sequence is TGTGCCAGCAGCCAGGGGGCAGGTACCTACGAGCAGTACTTC. Residues: CASSQGAGTYEQYF.

Many counts were recorded for this clonotype. V is TRBV29-1 and J is TRBJ1-1; maybe TRBD1 (6 bases). CDR1 is SQVTM and CDR2 is ANQGSEA in the germline V gene. V was clipped by 7 bases and J by 2 bases, with 8 bases between them. The CDR3 consists of 11 residues. The DNA of the CDR3 is TGCAGCGGACAGGTTAACACTGAAGCTTTCTTT. Protein: CSGQVNTEAFF.

The chain uses TRBV25-1 and TRBJ1-1, with TRBD1 identical over 7 bases. The germline CDR1 and CDR2 sequences are MGHDK and SYGVNS. Trimming took 3 bases from V and 0 from J; bases not matched to a gene: 13. The CDR3 is made up of 18 amino acids. DNA of the CDR3: TGTGCCAGCAGTGATACACAGGGGTGGGGTGGTGTGAACACTGAAGCTTTCTTT. Residues: CASSDTQGWGGVNTEAFF.

As for this clonotype: A junction boundary mismatches the germline segment, possibly from a read error. The chain carries TRBV11-2 and TRBJ1-4, with 7 bases identical to TRBD1. CDR1 SGHAT and CDR2 FQNNGV come from the germline V gene. There are 15 residues in the CDR3. The CDR3 bases are TGTGTCAGCAGCTCCGGGGACAGATGGAATGAAAAACTGTTTTTT. Amino acids: CVSSSGDRWNEKLFF.

This clonotype appeared many times. One end of the junction is discordant with germline, which a read error may explain. This chain uses TRBV7-9 with TRBJ1-1; 11 bases match TRBD1. Germline lookup yields CDR1 SEHNR and CDR2 FQNEAQ (reference sequence). The CDR3 spans 14 residues. The CDR3: CASSLDRGPTEAFF. In DNA, the CDR3 is TGCGCCAGCAGCTTGGACAGGGGGCCCACTGAAGCTTTCTTT.

The chain combines TRBV14 with TRBJ2-7; D gene uncertain. The CDR3 length is 13 residues. Germline values: CDR1 SGHDN, CDR2 FVKESK. Between the trimmed V and J ends, which lost 0 bases and 7 bases, there was a span of 10 bases. CDR3 in amino acids: CASSQDFWQEQYF. CDR3 DNA: TGTGCCAGCAGCCAAGATTTTTGGCAGGAGCAGTACTTC.

This clonotype was detected ten times or more. This chain links TRBV28 with TRBJ1-5, with D perhaps TRBD1 (5 bases). CDR1 is MDHEN, CDR2 SYDVKM, per germline. The CDR3 consists of 15 residues. V dropped 10 bases and J dropped 4 bases, with 20 bases sitting between them. The CDR3 here is CATSDNPRVNQPQHF. The CDR3 bases are TGTGCCACCTCGGACAACCCTAGGGTTAATCAGCCCCAGCATTTT.

This clonotype was seen at least ten times. The V and J genes are TRBV7-9 and TRBJ2-1, with 7 bases matching TRBD2. V lost 5 bases and J lost 4; bases outside the gene matches: 8. Germline loops: CDR1 SEHNR, CDR2 FQNEAQ (reference sequence). The CDR3 contains 15 residues. CDR3 in amino acids: CASSILSGVYNEQFF. CDR3 coding DNA: TGTGCCAGCAGCATTCTAAGCGGGGTTTACAATGAGCAGTTCTTC.

Comments on this clonotype: A much larger clone is a single base away; this may be a read error. V is TRBV11-2 and J is TRBJ2-3; 10 bases match TRBD2. This CDR3 region has 15 residues. CDR1 and CDR2 from the germline V gene are SGHAT and FQNNGV. CDR3 DNA sequence: TGTGCCAGCAGCCAGGGACTAGCGATCACAGCTACGCAGTATTTT. Protein product: CASSQGLAITATQYF.

This clonotype has a count of ten or more. J is TRBJ1-4 and V is TRBV20-1; D is undetermined. V was shortened by 1 base and J by 8 bases, with 14 bases between the two germline ends. Looked up from germline, CDR1 is DFQATT and CDR2 is SNEGSKA (reference sequence). The CDR3 runs 14 residues. Here the CDR3 DNA reads TGCAGTGCTAGAGCCTGGGAATCGGAAGAAAAACTGTTTTTT. Translation gives CSARAWESEEKLFF.

Only a few counts were recorded for this clonotype. The V and J genes are TRBV5-6 and TRBJ1-2; D gene unclear. The CDR3 runs 15 residues. Germline assignment: CDR1 SGHDT and CDR2 YYEEEE. V shed 0 bases and J shed 2 bases, with 11 bases lying between them. CDR3 protein: CASSLEGAPNYGYTF. DNA of the CDR3: TGTGCCAGCAGCTTGGAGGGAGCACCCAACTATGGCTACACCTTC.

This clonotype showed up just a few times. The chain has TRBV27 and TRBJ1-1; TRBD1 matches 7 bases. The CDR3 is made up of 15 amino acids. Germline values: CDR1 MNHEY, CDR2 SMNVEV (reference sequence). V shed 6 bases, J shed 5 bases, and the junction held 12 bases outside the gene matches. The CDR3 nucleotides read TGTGCCAGCAGAACAATGGCGGGACAGAGAACTGAAGCTTTCTTT. Translated: CASRTMAGQRTEAFF.

This clonotype was observed a few times. The chain recombines TRBV24-1 with TRBJ2-7; 11 nucleotides match TRBD2. Germline V gives CDR1 KGHDR, CDR2 SFDVKD. The J segment lost 1 base and the V segment lost 2 bases, leaving 0 bases of the junction unmatched. There are 15 residues in the CDR3. The CDR3 sequence: CATSDSSGRSYEQYF. The CDR3 DNA reads as TGTGCCACCAGTGATTCTAGCGGGAGGTCCTACGAGCAGTACTTC.

This clonotype was detected many times. This chain links TRBV7-9 with TRBJ2-3, with 8 bases fitting TRBD1. The ends lost 1 base at V and 1 base at J; junction bases unmatched: 7. The CDR3 totals 17 residues. Germline V CDR1 and CDR2: SEHNR, FQNEAQ (reference sequence). The CDR3 nucleotides read TGTGCCAGCAGCTTAGTCCCAGGGACAGGAGGCACAGATACGCAGTATTTT. This sequence encodes CASSLVPGTGGTDTQYF.

The table lists this clonotype with a few counts. V usage is TRBV7-7 and J usage is TRBJ2-7; the D is unclear. CDR3 size: 15 residues. CDR1 and CDR2 from the germline V gene are SSHAT and FNYEAQ (reference sequence). Trimming stripped 5 bases from V and 1 base from J, with 15 bases between. In nucleotides, the CDR3 is TGTGCCAGCAGCCCGACCCTAAGGTGGTCCTACGAGCAGTACTTC. It specifies CASSPTLRWSYEQYF.

V and J are TRBV30 and TRBJ1-1; possible D gene TRBD1, 6 bases. The CDR3 consists of 13 residues. Trimming cost V 5 bases and J 4 bases, with 14 bases left between them. CDR1 is GTSNPN and CDR2 is SVGIG in the germline V gene (reference sequence). Here the CDR3 reads CAWSQGAGTEAFF. For the CDR3, the DNA is TGTGCCTGGTCACAGGGTGCGGGCACTGAAGCTTTCTTT.

In this sample, this clonotype turned up a few times. The chain has TRBV19 and TRBJ2-3; D call uncertain. The CDR3 sequence is 12 residues long. The germline gives CDR1 LNHDA, CDR2 SQIVND (reference sequence). Trimming removed 5 bases from V and 5 bases from J, with 8 bases in between. The CDR3 bases are TGTGCCAGTAGTTATAATGAAGATACGCAGTATTTT. As protein: CASSYNEDTQYF.

A few counts support this clonotype. The chain has TRBV19 and TRBJ1-2, with no clear D. Trimming took off 8 bases at V and 8 bases at J, with 24 bases between the two ends. This CDR3 is 15 amino acids long. Per the germline V gene, CDR1 is LNHDA and CDR2 is SQIVND (reference sequence). The CDR3 DNA is TGTGCCAGTTCGCTGTCGGAGGGATCGGCATCCGGCTACACCTTC. This translates into CASSLSEGSASGYTF. The full variable domain, in which reference TRBV19 and TRBJ1-2 provide the parts outside the CDR3, is DGGITQSPKYLFRKEGQNVTLSCEQNLNHDAMYWYRQDPGQGLRLIYYSQIVNDFQKGDIAEGYSVSREKKESFPLTVTSAQKNPTAFYLCASSLSEGSASGYTFGSGTRLTVV.

V and J are TRBV7-9 and TRBJ2-7; no firm D call. The CDR3 covers 13 residues. In germline, CDR1 is SEHNR, CDR2 FQNEAQ (reference sequence). Trimming removed 6 bases from V and 5 bases from J, with 14 bases in between. Here the CDR3 reads CASSYLGSDEQYF. CDR3 DNA sequence: TGTGCCAGCAGTTATCTGGGGTCGGACGAGCAGTACTTC.

The chain employs TRBV6-1 and TRBJ2-3; D is ambiguous. V was cut by 3 bases and J by 6 bases, with 16 bases left in between. Germline V gene data show CDR1 as MNHNS and CDR2 as SASEGT. CDR3 size: 15 residues. CDR3 loop: CASSDWVTQGDTQYF. The CDR3 coding sequence is TGTGCCAGCAGTGATTGGGTTACTCAAGGGGATACGCAGTATTTT.

This chain uses TRBV28 with TRBJ2-2; D not certain. Germline CDR1 reads MDHEN; CDR2 reads SYDVKM. Trimming shortened V by 5 bases and J by 16 bases, and 11 bases separated the two germline ends. There are 10 residues in the CDR3. In DNA, the CDR3 is TGTGCCAGCAGTGGCAGCTATACGTTTTTT. This gives the protein CASSGSYTFF.

On this clonotype: Just one base apart from a much larger clone, this may be a read error. Here the CDR3 omits its conserved ending phenylalanine or tryptophan, so a read error is the likely source. This chain links TRBV29-1 with TRBJ2-1; no definite D call. This CDR3 comprises 13 residues. V was pared by 4 bases and J by 6 bases, with 13 bases between. Germline V gene data show CDR1 as SQVTM and CDR2 as ANQGSEA. DNA for the CDR3: TGCAGCGTTGTTCTTGCCGAAGGCAATGAGCAGTTCTCC. Protein product: CSVVLAEGNEQFS.

V and J are TRBV4-3 and TRBJ1-1; D not certain. The CDR3 spans 13 residues. V was pared by 1 base and J by 8 bases, with 11 bases between. Germline assignment: CDR1 LGHNA and CDR2 YSLEER. Here the CDR3 DNA reads TGCGCCAGCAGCCAAGTCGTTTACAGAGAAGCTTTCTTT. Protein: CASSQVVYREAFF.

To note about this clonotype: A read error may account for a junction end that differs from germline. The genes are TRBV28 and TRBJ2-3, with D unresolved. Germline V gene lookup returns CDR1 MDHEN and CDR2 SYDVKM. The CDR3 is made up of 15 amino acids. CDR3 region: CASSLGRYSTDMQYF. CDR3 DNA sequence: TGTGCCAGCAGCTTAGGACGGTATAGCACAGATATGCAGTATTTT. The entire variable domain, with the rest obtained from reference TRBV28 and TRBJ2-3, is as follows: DVKVTQSSRYLVKRTGEKVFLECVQDMDHENMFWYRQDPGLGLRLIYFSYDVKMKEKGDIPEGYSVSREKKERFSLILESASTNQTSMYLCASSLGRYSTDMQYFGPGTRLTVL.